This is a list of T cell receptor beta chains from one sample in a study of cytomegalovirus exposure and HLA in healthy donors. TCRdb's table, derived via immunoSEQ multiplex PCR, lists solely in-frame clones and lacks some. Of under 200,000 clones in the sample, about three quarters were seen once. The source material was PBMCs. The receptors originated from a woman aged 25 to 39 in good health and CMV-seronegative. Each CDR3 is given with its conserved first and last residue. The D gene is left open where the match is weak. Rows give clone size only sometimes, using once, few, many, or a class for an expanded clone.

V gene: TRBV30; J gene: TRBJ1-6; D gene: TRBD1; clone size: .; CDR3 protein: CAWRLRDRGRRSPLHF; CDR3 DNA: TGTGCCTGGAGGCTCCGGGACAGGGGGCGCCGATCACCCCTCCACTTT
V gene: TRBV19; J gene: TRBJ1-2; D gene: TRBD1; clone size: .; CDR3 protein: CASSSDRVGTNYGYTF; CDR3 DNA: TGTGCCAGTAGTTCGGACAGGGTCGGAACTAACTATGGCTACACCTTC
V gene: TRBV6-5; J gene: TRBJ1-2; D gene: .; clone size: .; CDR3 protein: CASRTQGLGNYGYTF; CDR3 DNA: TGTGCCAGCAGGACGCAGGGTCTGGGGAACTATGGCTACACCTTC
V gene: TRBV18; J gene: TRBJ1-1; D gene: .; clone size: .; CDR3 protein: CASSPTGITEAFF; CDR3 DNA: TGTGCCAGCTCACCCACGGGAATCACTGAAGCTTTCTTT
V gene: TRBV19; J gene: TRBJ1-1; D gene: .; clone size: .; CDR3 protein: CASSTGSEAFF; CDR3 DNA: TGTGCCAGTAGTACCGGGTCAGAAGCTTTCTTT
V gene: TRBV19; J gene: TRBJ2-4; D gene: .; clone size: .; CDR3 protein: CASSRDSGVAKNIQYF; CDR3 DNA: TGTGCCAGTAGCCGGGACTCCGGGGTGGCCAAAAACATTCAGTACTTC
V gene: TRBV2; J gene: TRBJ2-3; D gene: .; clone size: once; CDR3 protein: CASTISPPSTDTQYF; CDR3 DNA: TGTGCCAGCACTATCTCACCCCCTAGCACAGATACGCAGTATTTT
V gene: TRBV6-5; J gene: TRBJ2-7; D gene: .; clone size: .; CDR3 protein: CASSGPVTEQYF; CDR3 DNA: TGTGCCAGCAGTGGGCCCGTTACCGAGCAGTACTTC
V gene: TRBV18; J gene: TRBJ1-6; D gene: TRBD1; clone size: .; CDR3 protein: CASSPGQGGSPLHF; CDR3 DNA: TGTGCCAGCTCACCAGGACAGGGAGGTTCACCCCTCCACTTT
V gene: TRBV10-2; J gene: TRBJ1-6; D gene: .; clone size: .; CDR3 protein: CATSREGSPLHF; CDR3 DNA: TGCGCCACCTCACGGGAGGGTTCACCCCTCCACTTT
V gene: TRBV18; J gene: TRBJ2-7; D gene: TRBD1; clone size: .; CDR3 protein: CASSPGRDRVSYEQYF; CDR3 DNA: TGTGCCAGCTCACCAGGTCGGGACAGGGTCTCCTACGAGCAGTACTTC
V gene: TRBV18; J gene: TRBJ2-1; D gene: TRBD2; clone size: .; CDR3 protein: CASSGQRGANEQFF; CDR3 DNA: TGTGCCAGCTCAGGGCAGCGGGGGGCCAATGAGCAGTTCTTC
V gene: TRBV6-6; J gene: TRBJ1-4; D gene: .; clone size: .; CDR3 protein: CASRLRDTEKLFF; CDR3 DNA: TGTGCCAGCAGGCTACGGGACACTGAAAAACTGTTTTTT
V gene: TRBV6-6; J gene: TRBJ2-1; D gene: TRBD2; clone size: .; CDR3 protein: CASSFGWTSGYNEQFF; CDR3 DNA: TGTGCCAGCAGTTTCGGGTGGACTAGCGGATACAATGAGCAGTTCTTC
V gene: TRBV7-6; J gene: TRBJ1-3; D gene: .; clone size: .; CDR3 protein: CASSLVEAGSGNTIYF; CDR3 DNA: TGTGCCAGCAGCTTAGTGGAGGCGGGCTCTGGAAACACCATATATTTT
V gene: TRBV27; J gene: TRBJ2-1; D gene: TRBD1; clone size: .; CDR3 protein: CASSLTGDYNEQFF; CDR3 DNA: TGTGCCAGCAGTCTAACAGGGGACTACAATGAGCAGTTCTTC
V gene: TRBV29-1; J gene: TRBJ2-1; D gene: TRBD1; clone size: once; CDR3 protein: CSVLRLQRTGINEQFF; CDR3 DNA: TGCAGCGTTCTCCGTCTGCAACGGACAGGGATCAATGAGCAGTTCTTC
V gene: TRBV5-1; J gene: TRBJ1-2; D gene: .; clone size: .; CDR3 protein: CASSFGVGGYTF; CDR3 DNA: TGCGCCAGCAGCTTCGGGGTGGGTGGCTACACCTTC
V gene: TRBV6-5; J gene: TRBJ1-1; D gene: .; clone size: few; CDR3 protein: CASSPGGSDTEAFF; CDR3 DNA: TGTGCCAGCAGTCCCGGGGGGTCAGACACTGAAGCTTTCTTT
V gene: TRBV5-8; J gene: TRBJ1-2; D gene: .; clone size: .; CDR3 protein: CASSPREAPNYGYTF; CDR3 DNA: TGTGCCAGCAGCCCTCGGGAGGCCCCTAACTATGGCTACACCTTC
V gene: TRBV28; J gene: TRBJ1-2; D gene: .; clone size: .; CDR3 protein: CASSTSRYGYTF; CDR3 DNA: TGTGCCAGCAGTACTAGCCGCTATGGCTACACCTTC
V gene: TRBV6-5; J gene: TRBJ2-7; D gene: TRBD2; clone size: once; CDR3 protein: CASRGTSGGRHEQYF; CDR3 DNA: TGTGCCAGCAGGGGGACTAGCGGGGGGCGTCACGAGCAGTACTTC
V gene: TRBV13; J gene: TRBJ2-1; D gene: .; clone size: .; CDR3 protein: CASSTGEANEQFF; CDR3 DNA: TGTGCCAGCAGCACAGGGGAGGCCAATGAGCAGTTCTTC
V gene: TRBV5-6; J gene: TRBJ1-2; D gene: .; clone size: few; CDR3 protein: CASSEGLNINYGYTF; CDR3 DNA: TGTGCCAGCAGCGAGGGACTGAATATTAACTATGGCTACACCTTC
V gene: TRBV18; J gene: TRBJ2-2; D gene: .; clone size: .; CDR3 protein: CASSPPRLPIGDTGELFF; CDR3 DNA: TGTGCCAGCTCACCACCGCGACTTCCAATCGGGGACACCGGGGAGCTGTTTTTT
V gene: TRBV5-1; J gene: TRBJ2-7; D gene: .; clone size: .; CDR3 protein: CASSARGEQYF; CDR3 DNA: TGCGCCAGCAGCGCAAGGGGGGAGCAGTACTTC
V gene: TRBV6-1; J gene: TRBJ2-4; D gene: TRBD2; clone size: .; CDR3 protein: CASSDTSGGSAKNIQYF; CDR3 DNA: TGTGCCAGCAGTGACACTAGCGGGGGTTCGGCCAAAAACATTCAGTACTTC
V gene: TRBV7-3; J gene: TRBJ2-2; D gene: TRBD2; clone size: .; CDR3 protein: CASRAGPNTGELFF; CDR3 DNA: TGTGCCAGCAGAGCGGGGCCGAACACCGGGGAGCTGTTTTTT
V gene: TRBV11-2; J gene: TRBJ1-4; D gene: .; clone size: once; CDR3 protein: CASSLDGGTGNEKLFF; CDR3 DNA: TGTGCCAGCAGCTTAGACGGGGGAACGGGTAATGAAAAACTGTTTTTT
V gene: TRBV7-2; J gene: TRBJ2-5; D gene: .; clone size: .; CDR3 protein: CASSSNDPLEAQYF; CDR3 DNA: TGTGCCAGCAGCTCTAACGACCCCTTGGAGGCCCAGTACTTC
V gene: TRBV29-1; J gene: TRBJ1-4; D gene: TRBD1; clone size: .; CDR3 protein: CSVRDSDEKLFF; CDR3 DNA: TGCAGCGTCCGGGACAGCGATGAAAAACTGTTTTTT
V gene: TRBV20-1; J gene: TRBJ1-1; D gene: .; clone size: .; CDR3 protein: CSAPQNTEAFF; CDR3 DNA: TGCAGTGCTCCCCAGAACACTGAAGCTTTCTTT
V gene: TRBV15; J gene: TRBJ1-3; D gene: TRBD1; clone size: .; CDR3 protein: CATSRAIGQGAGNTIYF; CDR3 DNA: TGTGCCACCAGCAGAGCGATAGGACAGGGGGCTGGAAACACCATATATTTT
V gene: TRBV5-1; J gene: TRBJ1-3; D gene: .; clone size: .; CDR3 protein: CASSSSTSGNTIYF; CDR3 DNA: TGCGCCAGCAGCTCGAGTACCTCTGGAAACACCATATATTTT
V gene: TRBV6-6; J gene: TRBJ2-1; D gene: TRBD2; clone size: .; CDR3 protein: CASSPSGGSYNEQFF; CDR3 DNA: TGTGCCAGCAGTCCCAGCGGGGGCTCATACAATGAGCAGTTCTTC
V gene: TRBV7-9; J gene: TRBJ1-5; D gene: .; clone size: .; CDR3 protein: CASSFDSHLNQPQHF; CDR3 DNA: TGTGCCAGCAGCTTCGACAGTCACCTTAATCAGCCCCAGCATTTT
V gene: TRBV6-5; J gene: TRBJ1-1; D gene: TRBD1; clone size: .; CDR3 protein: CASSYSTGSTEAFF; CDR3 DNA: TGTGCCAGCAGTTACTCGACAGGGAGTACTGAAGCTTTCTTT
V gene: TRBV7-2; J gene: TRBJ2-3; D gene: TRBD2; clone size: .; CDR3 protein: CASSSGLAVSTDTQYF; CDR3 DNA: TGTGCCAGCAGCTCCGGACTAGCGGTTAGCACAGATACGCAGTATTTT
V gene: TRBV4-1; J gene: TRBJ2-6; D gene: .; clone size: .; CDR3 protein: CASGGARAKAAGANVLTF; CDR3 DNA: TGCGCCAGCGGGGGGGCCAGGGCGAAGGCCGCTGGGGCCAACGTCCTGACTTTC
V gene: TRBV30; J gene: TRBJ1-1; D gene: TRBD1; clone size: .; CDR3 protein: CAWIGGQGMGNTEAFF; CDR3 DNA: TGTGCCTGGATAGGAGGACAGGGGATGGGGAACACTGAAGCTTTCTTT
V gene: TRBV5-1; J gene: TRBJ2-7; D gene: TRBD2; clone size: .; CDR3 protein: CASSLGLANYEQYF; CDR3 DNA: TGCGCCAGCAGCTTGGGACTAGCCAACTACGAGCAGTACTTC
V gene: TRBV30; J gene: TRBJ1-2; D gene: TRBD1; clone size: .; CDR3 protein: CAWTRQGAKSYGYTF; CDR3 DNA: TGTGCCTGGACCCGACAGGGGGCGAAGAGCTATGGCTACACCTTC
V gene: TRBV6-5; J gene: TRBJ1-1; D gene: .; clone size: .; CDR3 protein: CASSYGQPGTEAFF; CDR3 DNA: TGTGCCAGCAGTTACGGGCAGCCTGGCACTGAAGCTTTCTTT
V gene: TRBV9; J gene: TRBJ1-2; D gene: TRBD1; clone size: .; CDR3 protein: CASRPDRAAGGYTF; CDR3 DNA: TGTGCCAGCAGACCGGACAGGGCCGCGGGGGGCTACACCTTC
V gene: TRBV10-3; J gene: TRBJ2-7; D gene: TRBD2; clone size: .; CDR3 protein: CAVSSGPYEQYF; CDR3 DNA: TGTGCCGTCTCTAGCGGTCCCTACGAGCAGTACTTC
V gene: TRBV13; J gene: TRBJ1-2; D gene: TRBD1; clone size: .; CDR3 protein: CASSPRVLGVLQGARDGYTF; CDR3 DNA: TGTGCCAGCTCCCCTAGGGTCTTGGGCGTTTTACAGGGGGCGCGTGACGGCTACACCTTC
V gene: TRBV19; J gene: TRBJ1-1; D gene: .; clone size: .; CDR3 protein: CASSEDRRVGTEAFF; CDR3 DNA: TGTGCCAGTAGTGAAGACAGGCGGGTGGGCACTGAAGCTTTCTTT
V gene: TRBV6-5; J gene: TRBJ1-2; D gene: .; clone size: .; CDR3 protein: CASTRGRGPYGYTF; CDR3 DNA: TGTGCCAGCACTAGGGGCAGGGGCCCCTATGGCTACACCTTC
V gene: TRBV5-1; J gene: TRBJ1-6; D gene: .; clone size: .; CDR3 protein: CASSLEQGSYNSPLHF; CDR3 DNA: TGCGCCAGCAGCTTGGAGCAGGGATCTTATAATTCACCCCTCCACTTT
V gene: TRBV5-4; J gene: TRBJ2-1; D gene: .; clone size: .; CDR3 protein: CASSLASTNEQFF; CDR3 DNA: TGTGCCAGCAGCTTGGCCAGTACCAATGAGCAGTTCTTC
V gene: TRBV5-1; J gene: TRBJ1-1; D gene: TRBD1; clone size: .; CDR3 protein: CASSGRGQGAYTEAFF; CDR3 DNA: TGCGCCAGCAGCGGCCGGGGACAGGGGGCTTATACTGAAGCTTTCTTT
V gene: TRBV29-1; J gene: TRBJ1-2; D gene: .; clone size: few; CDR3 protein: CSVEDRRGGYTF; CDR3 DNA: TGCAGCGTTGAAGATCGCCGGGGAGGCTACACCTTC
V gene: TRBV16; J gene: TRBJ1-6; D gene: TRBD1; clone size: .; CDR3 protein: CASSRRTGSNSPLHF; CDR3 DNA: TGTGCCAGCAGCCGCAGGACAGGGAGTAATTCACCCCTCCACTTT
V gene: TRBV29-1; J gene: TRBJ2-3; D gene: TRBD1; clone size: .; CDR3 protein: CSVVPGGFTDTQYF; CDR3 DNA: TGCAGCGTTGTGCCAGGGGGCTTTACAGATACGCAGTATTTT
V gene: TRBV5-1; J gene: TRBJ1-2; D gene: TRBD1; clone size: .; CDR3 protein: CASRQGAESYGYTF; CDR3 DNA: TGCGCCAGCAGACAGGGGGCAGAAAGCTATGGCTACACCTTC